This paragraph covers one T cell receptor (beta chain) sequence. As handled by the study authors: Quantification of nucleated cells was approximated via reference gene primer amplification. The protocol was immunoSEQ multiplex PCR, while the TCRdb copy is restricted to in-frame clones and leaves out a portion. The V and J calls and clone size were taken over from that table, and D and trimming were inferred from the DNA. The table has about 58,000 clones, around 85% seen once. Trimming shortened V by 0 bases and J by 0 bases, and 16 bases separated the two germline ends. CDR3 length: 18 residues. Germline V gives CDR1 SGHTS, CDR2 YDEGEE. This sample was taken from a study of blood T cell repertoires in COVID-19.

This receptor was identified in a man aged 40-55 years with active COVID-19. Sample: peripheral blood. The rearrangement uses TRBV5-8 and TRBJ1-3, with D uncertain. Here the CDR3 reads CASSLAWSKPSSGNTIYF. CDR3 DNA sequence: TGTGCCAGCAGCTTGGCCTGGAGTAAACCATCCTCTGGAAACACCATATATTTT.